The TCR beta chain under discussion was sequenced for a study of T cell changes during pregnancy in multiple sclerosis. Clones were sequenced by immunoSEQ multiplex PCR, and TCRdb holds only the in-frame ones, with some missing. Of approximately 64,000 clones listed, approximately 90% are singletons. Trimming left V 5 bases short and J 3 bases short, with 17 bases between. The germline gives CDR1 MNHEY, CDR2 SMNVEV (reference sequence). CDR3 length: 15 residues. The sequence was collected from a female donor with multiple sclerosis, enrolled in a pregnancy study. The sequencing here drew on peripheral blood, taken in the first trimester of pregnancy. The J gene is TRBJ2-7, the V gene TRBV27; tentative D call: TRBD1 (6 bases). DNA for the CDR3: TGTGCCAGCAGTCCAGAGATGGGACAAAGCTACGAGCAGTACTTC. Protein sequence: CASSPEMGQSYEQYF.